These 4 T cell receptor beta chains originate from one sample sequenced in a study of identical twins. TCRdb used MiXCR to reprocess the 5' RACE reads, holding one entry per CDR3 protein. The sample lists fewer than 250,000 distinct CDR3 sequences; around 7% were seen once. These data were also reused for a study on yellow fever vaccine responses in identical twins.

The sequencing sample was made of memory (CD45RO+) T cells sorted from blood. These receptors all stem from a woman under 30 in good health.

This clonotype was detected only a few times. CDR3 amino acids: CASSYLGQGFTPLHF. In DNA, the CDR3 is TGTGCCAGCAGCTACTTGGGGCAGGGTTTTACACCCCTCCACTTT. The V and J genes are TRBV11-2 and TRBJ1-6, with D possibly being TRBD1 (5 bases). This CDR3 comprises 15 residues. Germline assignment: CDR1 SGHAT and CDR2 FQNNGV. V lost 4 bases, J lost 11 bases, and 18 bases lay in between.

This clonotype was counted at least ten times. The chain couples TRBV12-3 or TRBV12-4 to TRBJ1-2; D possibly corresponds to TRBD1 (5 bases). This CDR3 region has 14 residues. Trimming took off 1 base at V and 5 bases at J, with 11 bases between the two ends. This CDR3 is CASSLVVGVYGYTF. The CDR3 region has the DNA TGTGCCAGCAGTTTAGTGGTGGGGGTTTATGGCTACACCTTC.

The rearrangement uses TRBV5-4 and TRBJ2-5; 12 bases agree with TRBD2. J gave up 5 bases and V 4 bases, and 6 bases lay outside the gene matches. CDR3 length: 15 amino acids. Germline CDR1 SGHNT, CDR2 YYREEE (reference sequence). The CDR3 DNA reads TGTGCCAGCAGCACACTAGCGGGAGGTTTGGAGACCCAGTACTTC. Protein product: CASSTLAGGLETQYF.

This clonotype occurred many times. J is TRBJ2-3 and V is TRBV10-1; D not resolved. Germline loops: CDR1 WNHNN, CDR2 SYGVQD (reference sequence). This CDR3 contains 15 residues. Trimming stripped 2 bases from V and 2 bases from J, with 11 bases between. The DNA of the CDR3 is TGCGCCAGCAGTGAGGGAGAATCAGACACAGATACGCAGTATTTT. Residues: CASSEGESDTDTQYF.